The clone carrying this T cell receptor beta chain has at least ten counts. TCR beta CDR3 region amplification was performed from RNA transcripts. Researchers ran a first-round RT-PCR on the TCR CDR3 using the HTBI primer set. One entry per CDR3 protein, called by TCRdb with MiXCR from the multiplex PCR reads. Of approximately 590,000 distinct CDR3 sequences in the sample, 15% to 18% were seen once. Germline V CDR1 and CDR2: SGHVT, SQSDAQ. The V gene lost 0 bases and the J gene lost 3 bases, with 7 bases spanning the gap. The CDR3 covers 14 residues. This entry belongs to a study of T cells in Graves' hyperthyroidism and ophthalmopathy. Among the patients, aged 18 to 65, hyperthyroidism was newly diagnosed and had lasted under 2 months.

This TCR was sampled from a woman aged 25-40 years with Graves' hyperthyroidism. The chain combines TRBV7-4 with TRBJ2-3; D may be TRBD2 (5 bases). The source material was blood. The CDR3 DNA reads TGTGCCAGCAGCTTAGCCACTAGAACAGATACGCAGTATTTT. This sequence encodes CASSLATRTDTQYF.